This T cell receptor (beta chain) was captured in a study of blood T cell repertoires in COVID-19. Across the study: Acute-phase and convalescent COVID-19 samples originated in the United States, Italy and Spain. T cells, B-cell-depleted T cells, or PBMCs provided the cDNA or gDNA that served as material.

V lost 7 bases and J lost 1, with 10 bases in between. Germline-derived CDR1 and CDR2 are MNHEY and SVGEGT. The CDR3 loop spans 13 amino acids. The authors' processing: Estimates of nucleated cell counts were drawn from the amplification of reference gene primers. Produced via immunoSEQ multiplex PCR; TCRdb's table is partial and in-frame only. V and J calls and clone size are those listed in that table; D and trimming were worked out from the DNA. The repertoire includes 45,000 to 55,000 clones, around 78% of them detected once, and about 16% sits in the top ten. The rearrangement joins TRBV6-2 or TRBV6-3 to TRBJ1-1; no firm D call. This receptor was taken from a human donor with active or convalescent COVID-19. The donor label of this sample is uncertain. Sequencing input: peripheral blood. Here the CDR3 DNA reads TGTGCCAGCATCCCGACTGGGAACACTGAAGCTTTCTTT. It is translated as CASIPTGNTEAFF.